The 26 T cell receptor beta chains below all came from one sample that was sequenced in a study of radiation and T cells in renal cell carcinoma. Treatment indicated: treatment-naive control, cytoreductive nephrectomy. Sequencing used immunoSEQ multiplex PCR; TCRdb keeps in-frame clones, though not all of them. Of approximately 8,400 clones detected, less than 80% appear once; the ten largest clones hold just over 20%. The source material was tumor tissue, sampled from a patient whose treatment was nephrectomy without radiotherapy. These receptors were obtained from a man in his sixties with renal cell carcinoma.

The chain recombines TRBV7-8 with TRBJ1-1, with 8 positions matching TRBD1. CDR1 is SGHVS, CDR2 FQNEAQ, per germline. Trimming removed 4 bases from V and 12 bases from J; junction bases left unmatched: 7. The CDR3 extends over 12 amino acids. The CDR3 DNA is TGTGCCAGCAGCTACAGGGGGGGACCGTCTTTCTTT. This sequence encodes CASSYRGGPSFF.

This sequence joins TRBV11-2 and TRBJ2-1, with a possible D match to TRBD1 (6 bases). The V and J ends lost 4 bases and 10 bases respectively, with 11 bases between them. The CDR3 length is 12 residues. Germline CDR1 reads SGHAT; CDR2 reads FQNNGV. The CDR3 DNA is TGTGCCAGCAGCTCCTTCGACAGGGAGCAGTTCTTC. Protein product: CASSSFDREQFF.

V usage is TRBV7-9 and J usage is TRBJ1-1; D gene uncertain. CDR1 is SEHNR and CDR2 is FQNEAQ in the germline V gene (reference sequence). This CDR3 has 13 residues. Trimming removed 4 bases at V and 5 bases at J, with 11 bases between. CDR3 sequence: CASSSFEGTEAFF. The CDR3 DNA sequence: TGTGCCAGCAGCTCCTTCGAAGGAACTGAAGCTTTCTTT. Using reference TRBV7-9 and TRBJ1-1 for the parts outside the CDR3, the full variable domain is DTGVSQNPRHKITKRGQNVTFRCDPISEHNRLYWYRQTLGQGPEFLTYFQNEAQLEKSRLLSDRFSAERPKGSFSTLEIQRTEQGDSAMYLCASSSFEGTEAFFGQGTRLTVV.

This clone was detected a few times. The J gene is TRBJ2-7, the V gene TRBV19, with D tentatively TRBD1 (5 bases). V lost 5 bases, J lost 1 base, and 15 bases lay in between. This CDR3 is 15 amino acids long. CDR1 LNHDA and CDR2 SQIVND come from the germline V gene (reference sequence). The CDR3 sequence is CASSYDSSTSYEQYF. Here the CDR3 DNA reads TGTGCCAGTAGTTATGACAGTTCGACTTCCTACGAGCAGTACTTC. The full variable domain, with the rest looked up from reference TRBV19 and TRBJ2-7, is DGGITQSPKYLFRKEGQNVTLSCEQNLNHDAMYWYRQDPGQGLRLIYYSQIVNDFQKGDIAEGYSVSREKKESFPLTVTSAQKNPTAFYLCASSYDSSTSYEQYFGPGTRLTVT.

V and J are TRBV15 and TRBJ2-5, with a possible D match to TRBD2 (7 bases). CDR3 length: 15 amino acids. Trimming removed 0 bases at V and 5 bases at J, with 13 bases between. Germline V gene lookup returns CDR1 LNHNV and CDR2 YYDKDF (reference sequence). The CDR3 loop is CATSRDRGGAETQYF. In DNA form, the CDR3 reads TGTGCCACCAGCAGAGATCGCGGGGGCGCGGAGACCCAGTACTTC. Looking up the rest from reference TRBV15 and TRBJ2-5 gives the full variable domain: DAMVIQNPRYQVTQFGKPVTLSCSQTLNHNVMYWYQQKSSQAPKLLFHYYDKDFNNEADTPDNFQSRRPNTSFCFLDIRSPGLGDTAMYLCATSRDRGGAETQYFGPGTRLLVL.

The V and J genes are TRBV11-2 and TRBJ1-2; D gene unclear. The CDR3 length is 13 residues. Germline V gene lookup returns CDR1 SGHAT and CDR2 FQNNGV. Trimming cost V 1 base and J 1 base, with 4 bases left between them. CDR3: CASSLGGNYGYTF. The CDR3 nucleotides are TGTGCCAGCAGCTTAGGGGGTAACTATGGCTACACCTTC.

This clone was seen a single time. The CDR3 DNA is TGTGCCAGCAGAGCCCCGGGAGTTGAAAAACTGTTTTTT. It encodes CASRAPGVEKLFF. V and J are TRBV28 and TRBJ1-4; D call uncertain. The V and J ends lost 6 bases and 7 bases respectively, with 12 bases between them. CDR1 MDHEN and CDR2 SYDVKM come from the germline V gene. There are 13 residues in the CDR3.

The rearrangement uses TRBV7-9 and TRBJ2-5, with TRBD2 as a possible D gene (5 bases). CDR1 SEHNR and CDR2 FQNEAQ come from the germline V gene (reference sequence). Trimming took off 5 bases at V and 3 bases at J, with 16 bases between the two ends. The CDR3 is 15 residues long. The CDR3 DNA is TGTGCCAGCAGCCAGGAGGCAGGTCCAAAAGAGACCCAGTACTTC. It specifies CASSQEAGPKETQYF.

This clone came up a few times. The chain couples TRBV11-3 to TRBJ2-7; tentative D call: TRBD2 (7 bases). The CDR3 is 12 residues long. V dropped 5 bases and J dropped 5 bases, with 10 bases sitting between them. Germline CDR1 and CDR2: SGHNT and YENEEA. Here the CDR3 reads CASSGGAHEQYF. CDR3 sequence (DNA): TGTGCCAGCAGCGGGGGGGCCCACGAGCAGTACTTC.

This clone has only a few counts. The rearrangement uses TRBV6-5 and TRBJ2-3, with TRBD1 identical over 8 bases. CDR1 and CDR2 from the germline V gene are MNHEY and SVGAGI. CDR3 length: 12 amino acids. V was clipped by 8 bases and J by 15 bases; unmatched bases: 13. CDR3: CASGQGALSKYF. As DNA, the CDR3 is TGTGCCAGCGGGCAGGGGGCGCTCAGTAAATATTTT.

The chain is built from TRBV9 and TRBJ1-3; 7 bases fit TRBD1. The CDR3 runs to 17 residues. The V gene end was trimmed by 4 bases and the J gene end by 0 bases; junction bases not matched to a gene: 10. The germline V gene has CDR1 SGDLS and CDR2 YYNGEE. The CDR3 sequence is CASSTLDRPYSGNTIYF. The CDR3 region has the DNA TGTGCCAGCAGCACCCTGGACAGGCCTTACTCTGGAAACACCATATATTTT.

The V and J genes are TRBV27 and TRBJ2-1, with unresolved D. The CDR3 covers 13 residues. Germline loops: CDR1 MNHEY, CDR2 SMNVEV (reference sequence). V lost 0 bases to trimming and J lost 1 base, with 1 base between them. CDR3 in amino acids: CASSLSSYNEQFF. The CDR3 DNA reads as TGTGCCAGCAGTTTATCGTCCTACAATGAGCAGTTCTTC.

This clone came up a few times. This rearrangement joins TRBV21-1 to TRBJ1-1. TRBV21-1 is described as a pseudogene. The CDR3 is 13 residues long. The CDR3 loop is CASSTPRGDEAFF. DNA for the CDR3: TGTGCCAGCAGCACCCCCCGGGGGGATGAAGCTTTCTTT.

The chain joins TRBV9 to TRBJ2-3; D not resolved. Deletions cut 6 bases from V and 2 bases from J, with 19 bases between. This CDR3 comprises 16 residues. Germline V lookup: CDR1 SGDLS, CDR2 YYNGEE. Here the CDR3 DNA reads TGTGCCAGCACTTCAAGGGCGTCCTCCGTCACAGATACGCAGTATTTT. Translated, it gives CASTSRASSVTDTQYF. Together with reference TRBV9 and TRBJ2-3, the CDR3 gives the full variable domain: DSGVTQTPKHLITATGQRVTLRCSPRSGDLSVYWYQQSLDQGLQFLIQYYNGEERAKGNILERFSAQQFPDLHSELNLSSLELGDSALYFCASTSRASSVTDTQYFGPGTRLTVL.

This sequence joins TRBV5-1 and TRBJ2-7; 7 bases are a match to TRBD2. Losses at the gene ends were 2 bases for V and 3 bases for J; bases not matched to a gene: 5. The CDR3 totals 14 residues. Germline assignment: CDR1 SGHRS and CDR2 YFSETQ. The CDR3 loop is CASSLTSEYYEQYF. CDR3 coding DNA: TGCGCCAGCAGCTTAACTAGCGAGTACTACGAGCAGTACTTC.

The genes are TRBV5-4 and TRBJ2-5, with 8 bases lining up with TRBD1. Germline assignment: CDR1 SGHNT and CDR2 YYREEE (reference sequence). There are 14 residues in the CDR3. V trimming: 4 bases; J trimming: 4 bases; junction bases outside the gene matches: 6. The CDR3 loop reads CASSPTDRVETQYF. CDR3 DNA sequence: TGTGCCAGCAGCCCTACGGACAGGGTAGAGACCCAGTACTTC.

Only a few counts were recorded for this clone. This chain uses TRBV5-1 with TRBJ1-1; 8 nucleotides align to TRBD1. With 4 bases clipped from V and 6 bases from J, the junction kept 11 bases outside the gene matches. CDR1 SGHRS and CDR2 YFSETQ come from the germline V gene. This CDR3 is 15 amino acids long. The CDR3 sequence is CASSPTTGGSAEAFF. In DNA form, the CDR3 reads TGCGCCAGCAGCCCCACAACAGGGGGGTCCGCTGAAGCTTTCTTT.

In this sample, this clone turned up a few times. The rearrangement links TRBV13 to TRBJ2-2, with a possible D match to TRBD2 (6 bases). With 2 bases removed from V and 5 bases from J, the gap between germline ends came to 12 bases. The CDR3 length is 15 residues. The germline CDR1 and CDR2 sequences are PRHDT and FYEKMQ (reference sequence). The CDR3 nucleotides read TGTGCCAGCAGCTTAAGAGGGGCGGGGACCGGGGAGCTGTTTTTT. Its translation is CASSLRGAGTGELFF.

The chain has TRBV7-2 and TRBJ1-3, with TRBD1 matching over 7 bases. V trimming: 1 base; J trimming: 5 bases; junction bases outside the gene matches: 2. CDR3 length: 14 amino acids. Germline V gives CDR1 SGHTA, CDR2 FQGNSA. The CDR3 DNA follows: TGTGCCAGCAGCTTAGTAGGGGGCAGAAACACCATATATTTT. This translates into CASSLVGGRNTIYF.

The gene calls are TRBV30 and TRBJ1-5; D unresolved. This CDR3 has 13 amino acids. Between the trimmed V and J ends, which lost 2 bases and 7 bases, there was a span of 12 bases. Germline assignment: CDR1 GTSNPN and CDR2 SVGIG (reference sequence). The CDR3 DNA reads TGTGCCTGGAGTCTCCTAGGAGGCCAGCCCCAGCATTTT. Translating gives CAWSLLGGQPQHF. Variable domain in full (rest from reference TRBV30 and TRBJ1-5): SQTIHQWPATLVQPVGSPLSLECTVEGTSNPNLYWYRQAAGRGLQLLFYSVGIGQISSEVPQNLSASRPQDRQFILSSKKLLLSDSGFYLCAWSLLGGQPQHFGDGTRLSIL.

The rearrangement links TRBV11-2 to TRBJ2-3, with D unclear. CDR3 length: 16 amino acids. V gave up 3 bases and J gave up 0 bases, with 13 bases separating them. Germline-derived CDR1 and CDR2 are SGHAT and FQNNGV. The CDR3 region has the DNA TGTGCCAGCAGCTTCGGTAGCATCTCTAGCACAGATACGCAGTATTTT. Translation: CASSFGSISSTDTQYF.

The CDR3 protein is CASTRPPGNEQFF. For the CDR3, the DNA is TGTGCCAGCACAAGACCCCCCGGCAATGAGCAGTTCTTC. This chain links TRBV9 with TRBJ2-1, with unresolved D. Trimming cost V 6 bases and J 6 bases, with 13 bases left between them. The CDR3 is made up of 13 amino acids. Germline loops: CDR1 SGDLS, CDR2 YYNGEE.

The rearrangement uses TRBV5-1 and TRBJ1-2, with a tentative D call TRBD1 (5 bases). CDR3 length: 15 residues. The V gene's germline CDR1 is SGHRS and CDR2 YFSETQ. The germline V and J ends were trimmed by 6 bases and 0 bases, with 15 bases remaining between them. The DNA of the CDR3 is TGCGCCAGCAAAACAGGACTACAAGCTAACTATGGCTACACCTTC. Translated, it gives CASKTGLQANYGYTF. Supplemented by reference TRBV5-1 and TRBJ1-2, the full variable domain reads KAGVTQTPRYLIKTRGQQVTLSCSPISGHRSVSWYQQTPGQGLQFLFEYFSETQRNKGNFPGRFSGRQFSNSRSEMNVSTLELGDSALYLCASKTGLQANYGYTFGSGTRLTVV.

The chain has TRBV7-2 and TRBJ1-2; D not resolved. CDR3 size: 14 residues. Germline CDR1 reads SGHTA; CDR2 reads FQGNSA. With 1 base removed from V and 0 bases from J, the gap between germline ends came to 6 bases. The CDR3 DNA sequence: TGTGCCAGCAGCTTAGGGGATCCTAACTATGGCTACACCTTC. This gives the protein CASSLGDPNYGYTF. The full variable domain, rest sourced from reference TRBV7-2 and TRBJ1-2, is GAGVSQSPSNKVTEKGKDVELRCDPISGHTALYWYRQSLGQGLEFLIYFQGNSAPDKSGLPSDRFSAERTGGSVSTLTIQRTQQEDSAVYLCASSLGDPNYGYTFGSGTRLTVV.

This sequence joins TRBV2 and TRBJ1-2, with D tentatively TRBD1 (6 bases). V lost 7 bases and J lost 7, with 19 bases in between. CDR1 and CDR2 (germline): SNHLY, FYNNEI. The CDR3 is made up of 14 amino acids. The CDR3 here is CASTKEGPRGGYTF. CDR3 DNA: TGTGCCAGCACCAAAGAGGGGCCCAGGGGTGGCTACACCTTC.

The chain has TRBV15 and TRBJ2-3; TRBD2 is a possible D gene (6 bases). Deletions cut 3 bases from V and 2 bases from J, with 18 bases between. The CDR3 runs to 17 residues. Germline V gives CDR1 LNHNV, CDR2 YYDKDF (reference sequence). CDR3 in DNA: TGTGCCACCAGCAGTCCTGGGACTCCCGGAATCACAGATACGCAGTATTTT. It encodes CATSSPGTPGITDTQYF.